These 24 T cell receptor beta chains were all obtained from the same sample, sequenced in a study of OX40 agonist ivuxolimab in advanced cancers. Assay: immunoSEQ multiplex PCR; the TCRdb copy retains only in-frame clones and omits some. The sample lists about 52,000 clones; 65% to 85% were seen once. The sample here was CD4+ or CD8+ T cells sorted from blood, taken in a trial of the OX40 agonist ivuxolimab. Every receptor here comes from an adult with an advanced solid tumor such as melanoma, head and neck, liver or kidney cancer.

This clone was counted a single time. The chain carries TRBV28 and TRBJ2-5; D may be TRBD1 (5 bases). This CDR3 comprises 15 residues. The germline V gene encodes CDR1 MDHEN and CDR2 SYDVKM. V was clipped by 6 bases and J by 0 bases, with 14 bases between them. This chain's CDR3 is CASSHRFPYQETQYF. The DNA for the CDR3 is TGTGCCAGCAGCCACAGGTTCCCGTACCAAGAGACCCAGTACTTC.

V and J are TRBV2 and TRBJ1-4; D unclear. The V end lost 2 bases, the J end lost 5 bases, and 9 bases lay between the germline ends. In germline, CDR1 is SNHLY, CDR2 FYNNEI. This CDR3 region has 14 residues. CDR3 DNA sequence: TGTGCCAGCAGTGAACGGGTCCCAAATGAAAAACTGTTTTTT. Its translation is CASSERVPNEKLFF.

The V and J genes are TRBV5-1 and TRBJ2-3; 13 bases are a match to TRBD2. Losses at the gene ends were 4 bases for V and 6 bases for J; bases not matched to a gene: 8. The CDR3 sequence is 16 residues long. The germline V gene encodes CDR1 SGHRS and CDR2 YFSETQ. The CDR3 bases are TGCGCCAGCAGCCTAGCCGGGACTAGCGGGGTGGATACGCAGTATTTT. Translated, it gives CASSLAGTSGVDTQYF.

The genes are TRBV5-4 and TRBJ2-7; 9 bases match TRBD1. With 4 bases clipped from V and 6 bases from J, the junction kept 8 bases outside the gene matches. Per the germline V gene, CDR1 is SGHNT and CDR2 is YYREEE (reference sequence). The CDR3 is 14 amino acids. CDR3 sequence reads: CASSHRTGAGEQYV. The CDR3, as DNA: TGTGCCAGCAGCCACCGGACAGGGGCTGGCGAGCAGTACGTC.

Only one count was recorded for this clone. V usage is TRBV19 and J usage is TRBJ2-5, with TRBD1 matching 9 bases. TRBJ2-7 explains the end of the DNA better; the J call may be wrong. Germline CDR1 LNHDA, CDR2 SQIVND (reference sequence). The CDR3 loop spans 17 amino acids. The CDR3 here is CASSRRSLGTGLHEQYF. The CDR3 bases are TGTGCCAGTAGTAGAAGGTCGTTGGGGACAGGGCTACACGAGCAGTACTTC.

The chain couples TRBV19 to TRBJ2-1; maybe TRBD2 (5 bases). Germline assignment: CDR1 LNHDA and CDR2 SQIVND (reference sequence). The CDR3 has 16 amino acids. V was trimmed by 0 bases and J by 0 bases, leaving 9 bases between them. The CDR3 DNA reads as TGTGCCAGTAGTATAGAGGACTGGAGCTCCTACAATGAGCAGTTCTTC. This gives the protein CASSIEDWSSYNEQFF.

The chain has TRBV28 and TRBJ1-6, with D perhaps TRBD1 (5 bases). The CDR3 sequence is 18 residues long. Germline-derived CDR1 and CDR2 are MDHEN and SYDVKM. V lost 5 bases, J lost 8 bases, and 25 bases lay in between. The CDR3 spells CASSPHNPVRGWDSPLHF. In DNA, the CDR3 is TGTGCCAGCAGTCCCCACAATCCAGTGAGGGGCTGGGATTCACCCCTCCACTTT.

The V and J genes are TRBV13 and TRBJ2-3, with 7 nucleotides matching TRBD1. CDR3 length equals 17 residues. The germline CDR1 and CDR2 sequences are PRHDT and FYEKMQ (reference sequence). J was trimmed by 2 bases and V by 0 bases; bases with no gene match: 8. Here the CDR3 DNA reads TGTGCCAGCAGCTTAGGGAGGGGGCGCCCGGTCACAGATACGCAGTATTTT. Translating gives CASSLGRGRPVTDTQYF.

The rearrangement links TRBV28 to TRBJ1-3; 7 nucleotides agree with TRBD1. With 1 base clipped from V and 0 bases from J, the junction kept 6 bases outside the gene matches. From germline, CDR1 is MDHEN and CDR2 SYDVKM. CDR3 length: 17 amino acids. The CDR3 nucleotides read TGTGCCAGCAGTTTATTCCTCCAGGGGGGCTCTGGAAACACCATATATTTT. This gives the protein CASSLFLQGGSGNTIYF.

V is TRBV9 and J is TRBJ1-2; a possible D gene is TRBD1 (5 bases). Trimming removed 3 bases from V and 8 bases from J, with 11 bases in between. Germline values: CDR1 SGDLS, CDR2 YYNGEE. This CDR3 contains 12 residues. The CDR3 sequence is CASSETARGYTF. In DNA form, the CDR3 reads TGTGCCAGCAGCGAGACAGCGAGGGGCTACACCTTC. Complete variable domain (other parts from reference TRBV9 and TRBJ1-2): DSGVTQTPKHLITATGQRVTLRCSPRSGDLSVYWYQQSLDQGLQFLIQYYNGEERAKGNILERFSAQQFPDLHSELNLSSLELGDSALYFCASSETARGYTFGSGTRLTVV.

The rearrangement links TRBV10-1 to TRBJ2-5; 8 nucleotides match TRBD2. V shed 10 bases and J 1 base; nucleotides not matched to a gene: 14. The germline V gene has CDR1 WNHNN and CDR2 SYGVQD (reference sequence). The CDR3 sequence is 16 residues long. DNA of the CDR3: TGCGCCACCCTCAGGAAAGCGGGAGTCCTCCAAGAGACCCAGTACTTC. Translating gives CATLRKAGVLQETQYF.

This chain uses TRBV13 with TRBJ2-7; D gene ambiguous. Germline lookup yields CDR1 PRHDT and CDR2 FYEKMQ (reference sequence). The V gene lost 5 bases and the J gene lost 0 bases, with 14 bases spanning the gap. The CDR3 has 15 amino acids. CDR3 amino acids: CASSLRTGYSYEQYF. The DNA of the CDR3 is TGTGCCAGCAGCCTGAGAACTGGGTACTCCTACGAGCAGTACTTC.

The V call is TRBV7-8, the J call TRBJ2-1, with D perhaps TRBD1 (6 bases). This CDR3 region has 15 residues. V was trimmed by 5 bases and J by 1 base, leaving 12 bases between them. Germline loops: CDR1 SGHVS, CDR2 FQNEAQ. CDR3 DNA sequence: TGTGCCAGCAGCCATGGACAGATTTCCTACAATGAGCAGTTCTTC. It translates to CASSHGQISYNEQFF. Supplemented by reference TRBV7-8 and TRBJ2-1, the full variable domain reads GAGVSQSPRYKVAKRGQDVALRCDPISGHVSLFWYQQALGQGPEFLTYFQNEAQLDKSGLPSDRFFAERPEGSVSTLKIQRTQQEDSAVYLCASSHGQISYNEQFFGPGTRLTVL.

This chain uses TRBV18 with TRBJ1-2, with 9 bases matching TRBD1. The trim removed 4 bases at V and 5 bases at J, leaving 5 bases unmatched. CDR3 length equals 14 residues. CDR1 KGHSH and CDR2 LQKENI come from the germline V gene. CDR3 bases: TGTGCCAGCTCACTTGAGGACAGGGGATATGGCTACACCTTC. Translating gives CASSLEDRGYGYTF.

This clone was seen only a few times. The rearrangement joins TRBV14 to TRBJ2-7; D possibly corresponds to TRBD2 (5 bases). The ends were cut back, 4 bases at V and 4 bases at J, with 14 bases in the middle. Looked up from germline, CDR1 is SGHDN and CDR2 is FVKESK. The CDR3 has 14 amino acids. The CDR3 nucleotides read TGTGCCAGCAGCCTCGGACTCGGGTTTTACGAGCAGTACTTC. Translating it yields CASSLGLGFYEQYF.

Written as DNA, the CDR3 is TGTGCCAGCAGGGTGAGGGGACAGGGGTTTTCAACTAATGAAAAACTGTTTTTT. Encoded protein: CASRVRGQGFSTNEKLFF. V gene TRBV27 combines with J gene TRBJ1-4; TRBD1 aligns across 10 bases. Per germline, CDR1 MNHEY and CDR2 SMNVEV (reference sequence). Trimming at V came to 6 bases and at J to 0 bases, leaving 10 bases not matched to a gene. The CDR3 contains 18 residues.

This clone showed up just a few times. CDR3 DNA sequence: TGTGCCAGCAGCGTGGAGTCAGGGGGGGGTACGCAGTATTTT. Translating gives CASSVESGGGTQYF. The chain links TRBV28 to TRBJ2-3; the D gene could be TRBD1 or TRBD2 (7 bases each). The CDR3 runs to 14 residues. V was shortened by 6 bases and J by 8 bases, with 18 bases between the two germline ends. CDR1 MDHEN and CDR2 SYDVKM come from the germline V gene.

V gene TRBV5-1 combines with J gene TRBJ2-6, with D perhaps TRBD1 or TRBD2 (5 bases each). Germline loops: CDR1 SGHRS, CDR2 YFSETQ. V was trimmed by 4 bases and J by 1 base, leaving 12 bases between them. There are 16 residues in the CDR3. CDR3 region: CASSRDLLSGANVLTF. CDR3 in DNA: TGCGCCAGCAGCAGGGACCTCCTTTCTGGGGCCAACGTCCTGACTTTC.

The sample holds a few counts of this clone. This chain links TRBV2 with TRBJ1-2; D possibly corresponds to TRBD1 (6 bases). Per the germline V gene, CDR1 is SNHLY and CDR2 is FYNNEI. The CDR3 extends over 12 amino acids. Trimming removed 8 bases at V and 5 bases at J, with 12 bases between. Here the CDR3 reads CASRGQTYGYTF. CDR3 sequence (DNA): TGTGCCAGCCGGGGGCAGACTTATGGCTACACCTTC.

The chain employs TRBV9 and TRBJ2-1; 13 bases are shared with TRBD2. Germline CDR1 and CDR2: SGDLS and YYNGEE. V was clipped by 0 bases and J by 3 bases; unmatched bases: 9. The length of the CDR3 is 19 residues. CDR3 bases: TGTGCCAGCAGCGTAGAACCTCTAACTAGCGGGAGGGACTACAATGAGCAGTTCTTC. Its protein product is CASSVEPLTSGRDYNEQFF.

This chain uses TRBV15 with TRBJ2-5; TRBD1 agrees at 8 bases. The CDR3 is made up of 14 amino acids. The V and J ends lost 4 bases and 5 bases, in that order; junction bases with no gene match: 6. Germline assignment: CDR1 LNHNV and CDR2 YYDKDF (reference sequence). CDR3 residues: CATSTTDREETQYF. As DNA, the CDR3 is TGTGCCACCAGCACTACGGACAGGGAGGAGACCCAGTACTTC.

The rearrangement uses TRBV30 and TRBJ2-2; D gene unclear. The CDR3 sequence is 13 residues long. V lost 2 bases, J lost 1 base, and 5 bases lay in between. The germline V gene has CDR1 GTSNPN and CDR2 SVGIG (reference sequence). The CDR3 loop reads CAWSRQNTGELFF. The DNA of the CDR3 is TGTGCCTGGAGTCGACAGAACACCGGGGAGCTGTTTTTT.

The chain joins TRBV28 to TRBJ1-5; unclear D gene. V gave up 6 bases and J gave up 0 bases, with 15 bases separating them. The CDR3 consists of 16 residues. Germline loops: CDR1 MDHEN, CDR2 SYDVKM. For the CDR3, the DNA is TGTGCCAGCAGCACCCCGGATTGGTATAGCAATCAGCCCCAGCATTTT. Translation: CASSTPDWYSNQPQHF.

The chain couples TRBV7-2 to TRBJ2-7, with a possible D match to TRBD1 (5 bases). The germline V and J ends were trimmed by 4 bases and 0 bases, with 10 bases remaining between them. Germline V gives CDR1 SGHTA, CDR2 FQGNSA. The CDR3 consists of 14 residues. DNA for the CDR3: TGTGCCAGCAGCTCACAGGTCAGCTCCTACGAGCAGTACTTC. Protein product: CASSSQVSSYEQYF.